This is a list of T cell receptor beta chains from one sample in a study of T cells in Graves' hyperthyroidism and ophthalmopathy. MiXCR, run by TCRdb on the multiplex PCR reads, gives a single entry per CDR3 protein. The sample holds hundreds of thousands of distinct CDR3 sequences, 11% to 15% seen once. The sequenced sample was blood. The receptors were gathered from a woman younger than 45 with Graves' hyperthyroidism that later progressed to Graves' ophthalmopathy. Both conserved end residues are trimmed from each CDR3.

v_gene: TRBV25-1; j_gene: TRBJ2-7; CDR3aa: ATTGGHEQY
v_gene: TRBV20-1; j_gene: TRBJ2-3; CDR3aa: SGGQGPPNTQY
v_gene: TRBV28; j_gene: TRBJ1-1; CDR3aa: ASSEPGARAAF
v_gene: TRBV29-1; j_gene: TRBJ2-7; CDR3aa: SVISSYLFYEQY
v_gene: TRBV10-1; j_gene: TRBJ1-1; CDR3aa: ASSAGRGGTEAF
v_gene: TRBV19; j_gene: TRBJ2-7; CDR3aa: ASSSRQGARYEQY
v_gene: TRBV29-1; j_gene: TRBJ2-2; CDR3aa: SVHELLQGGKNTGELF
v_gene: TRBV11-2; j_gene: TRBJ2-3; CDR3aa: ASSPLEAWEVADTQY
v_gene: TRBV30; j_gene: TRBJ2-7; CDR3aa: ATRVPSSYEQY
v_gene: TRBV20-1; j_gene: TRBJ2-2; CDR3aa: SASPVLAGAYAGELF
v_gene: TRBV20-1; j_gene: TRBJ1-4; CDR3aa: SARGQGQNEKLF
v_gene: TRBV19; j_gene: TRBJ2-1; CDR3aa: ASSASGRGSEQF
v_gene: TRBV12-5; j_gene: TRBJ2-1; CDR3aa: ASDVVPSGDLSSYNEQF
v_gene: TRBV28; j_gene: TRBJ2-2; CDR3aa: ARTGLLAGELF
v_gene: TRBV20-1; j_gene: TRBJ1-3; CDR3aa: SARMSDLGGYSGNTIY
v_gene: TRBV28; j_gene: TRBJ1-2; CDR3aa: ASSSGTGNNYGYT
v_gene: TRBV6-2/TRBV6-3; j_gene: TRBJ2-1; CDR3aa: ASSYSGPGGLYNEQF
v_gene: TRBV20-1; j_gene: TRBJ2-3; CDR3aa: SATSGVTDTQY
v_gene: TRBV5-5; j_gene: TRBJ1-2; CDR3aa: ASSLGEINYGYT
v_gene: TRBV6-2/TRBV6-3; j_gene: TRBJ2-1; CDR3aa: ASSSDRPRRDEQF
v_gene: TRBV12-3/TRBV12-4; j_gene: TRBJ2-5; CDR3aa: ASSIRGTGSETQY
v_gene: TRBV5-1; j_gene: TRBJ1-4; CDR3aa: ASSLQQANEKLF
v_gene: TRBV11-2; j_gene: TRBJ2-1; CDR3aa: ASSILSGDTHRNEQF
v_gene: TRBV29-1; j_gene: TRBJ1-5; CDR3aa: SVGQSDQPQH
v_gene: TRBV20-1; j_gene: TRBJ2-7; CDR3aa: SALTSGRTYEQY
v_gene: TRBV28; j_gene: TRBJ1-4; CDR3aa: ASRPWGGSTNEKLF